The clone carrying this T cell receptor (beta chain) was seen many times. Its target is not known. The diagnostic basis comprised clinical symptoms, serum thyroxine and TRAb, thyroid ultrasound and orbital computed tomography. Amplified TCR beta CDR3 regions came from RNA transcripts. A first-round RT-PCR of the TCR CDR3 used the HTBI primer set. TCRdb re-called the multiplex PCR reads with MiXCR, one entry per CDR3 protein. The sample holds roughly 600,000 distinct CDR3 sequences, more than 14% seen once. V was trimmed by 2 bases and J by 5 bases, leaving 21 bases between them. This CDR3 contains 17 residues. Germline loops: CDR1 MDHEN, CDR2 SYDVKM. The record originates from a study of T cells in Graves' hyperthyroidism and ophthalmopathy. General observations from the study: Ophthalmopathy was model-predicted a median about 6.7 months pre-onset. Ophthalmopathy cases were set apart from stable hyperthyroidism by a 13 V-J model. Most thyroid clonotypes expanded above 0.001 were also detected in blood.

Sequencing was performed on blood. This TCR was sampled from a woman aged 45-60 years with Graves' ophthalmopathy. This sequence joins TRBV28 and TRBJ2-5, with D perhaps matching TRBD2 (6 bases). The CDR3 DNA reads TGTGCCAGCAGTTTAACGGGAGCCCGAGGTACATGGGAGACCCAGTACTTC. It encodes CASSLTGARGTWETQYF.